This T cell receptor beta chain was documented in a study of T cell changes during pregnancy in multiple sclerosis. This table comes from immunoSEQ multiplex PCR, and its TCRdb copy is limited to in-frame clones, with some not included. The top ten clones hold roughly 3% of a sample with tens of thousands of clones, over 85% of them seen once. Germline V CDR1 and CDR2: LNHDA, SQIVND (reference sequence). This CDR3 comprises 13 residues. V lost 3 bases and J 9 bases, leaving 12 bases between the germline ends. The material sequenced was CD8+ T cells from peripheral blood mononuclear cells, taken in the second trimester of pregnancy. The chain recombines TRBV19 with TRBJ2-1; D not certain. This receptor was identified in a female donor with multiple sclerosis, enrolled in a pregnancy study. In nucleotides, the CDR3 is TGTGCCAGTAGTATCTATGTCTATTCTGAGCAGTTCTTC. Its translation is CASSIYVYSEQFF.